One and the same sample provided the 12 T cell receptor beta chains below, sequenced in a study of blood T cell repertoires in COVID-19 (dated by TCRdb to about 2020). The library was made by the immunoSEQ multiplex PCR assay. In its TCRdb copy, this immuneACCESS table keeps in-frame sequences only and misses some clones. Where compared with another copy, unresolved V genes explain less than half of these, and the others have no known cause. In this sample the table shows about 200,000 clones, 80% to 90% of which occur a single time. Of the sample, approximately 10% is held by the ten largest clones. The specimen was peripheral blood. The receptor set was obtained from a human donor with active or convalescent COVID-19. The donor label of this sample is uncertain.

The V and J genes are TRBV5-1 and TRBJ2-2, with D possibly TRBD2 on 6 matching bases. Germline V CDR1 and CDR2: SGHRS, YFSETQ. CDR3 length equals 15 residues. V gave up 0 bases and J gave up 3 bases, with 9 bases separating them. Here the CDR3 reads CASSLEGLHTGELFF. The DNA of the CDR3 is TGCGCCAGCAGCTTGGAGGGACTGCACACCGGGGAGCTGTTTTTT.

The V and J genes are TRBV5-4 and TRBJ1-3, with D maybe TRBD1 (6 bases). From germline, CDR1 is SGHNT and CDR2 YYREEE (reference sequence). The CDR3 is 15 amino acids. V shed 1 base and J shed 0 bases, with 8 bases lying between them. The CDR3 nucleotides read TGTGCCAGCAGCTTGCAGGGGCCCTCTGGAAACACCATATATTTT. As protein: CASSLQGPSGNTIYF.

In nucleotides, the CDR3 is TGCAGCGTTGTAGAGCGGGGGCCATACAATGAGCAGTTCTTC. Residues: CSVVERGPYNEQFF. The gene calls are TRBV29-1 and TRBJ2-1; 8 bases agree with TRBD2. Trimming at V came to 4 bases and at J to 4 bases, leaving 6 bases not matched to a gene. CDR1 is SQVTM and CDR2 is ANQGSEA in the germline V gene. The CDR3 runs 14 residues.

This chain connects TRBV9 to TRBJ2-3; TRBD2 matches at 9 bases. The V and J ends lost 4 bases and 11 bases, in that order; junction bases with no gene match: 8. Germline CDR1 and CDR2: SGDLS and YYNGEE. The CDR3 has 13 amino acids. The CDR3 sequence: CASSTPSGIMQYF. The CDR3 region has the DNA TGTGCCAGCAGCACTCCTAGCGGGATTATGCAGTATTTT.

The chain combines TRBV5-1 with TRBJ1-4; TRBD1 matches at 9 bases. V lost 3 bases, J lost 7 bases, and 7 bases stayed unmatched. The CDR3 runs 15 residues. The germline V gene has CDR1 SGHRS and CDR2 YFSETQ. The CDR3 loop is CASSSTGGAGEKLFF. The CDR3, as DNA: TGCGCCAGCAGCTCAACAGGGGGCGCGGGTGAAAAACTGTTTTTT.

The chain uses TRBV2 and TRBJ2-5, with 11 bases matching TRBD1. Germline V CDR1 and CDR2: SNHLY, FYNNEI. The length of the CDR3 is 16 residues. The J segment lost 2 bases and the V segment lost 6 bases, leaving 8 bases of the junction unmatched. The CDR3 protein is CASRVGQGAVQETQYF. CDR3 sequence (DNA): TGTGCCAGCAGGGTCGGACAGGGGGCTGTTCAAGAGACCCAGTACTTC.

This clone was observed a single time. This chain joins TRBV7-2 and TRBJ2-5; TRBD2 is a possible D gene (6 bases). CDR3 length equals 15 residues. V was pared by 2 bases and J by 2 bases, with 12 bases between. Germline V lookup: CDR1 SGHTA, CDR2 FQGNSA. The CDR3 sequence: CASSLSAAGQETQYF. Here the CDR3 DNA reads TGTGCCAGCAGCTTATCTGCGGCGGGGCAAGAGACCCAGTACTTC.

The chain uses TRBV19 and TRBJ1-2; 10 positions agree with TRBD1. The germline V gene has CDR1 LNHDA and CDR2 SQIVND (reference sequence). The trim removed 7 bases at V and 1 base at J, leaving 15 bases unmatched. CDR3 length: 18 amino acids. CDR3 sequence (DNA): TGTGCCAGTATTCCTCCCGGGACAGGGGCGATGGGTAACTATGGCTACACCTTC. Its protein is CASIPPGTGAMGNYGYTF.

The chain carries TRBV7-9 and TRBJ2-7; 9 bases are shared with TRBD1. The V gene's germline CDR1 is SEHNR and CDR2 FQNEAQ (reference sequence). The length of the CDR3 is 15 residues. The junction had 6 bases not matched to a gene; V was cut back by 2 bases and J by 4 bases. CDR3 amino acids: CASSLTDRGRYEQYF. The CDR3 DNA follows: TGTGCCAGCAGCTTAACGGACAGGGGTCGGTACGAGCAGTACTTC.

V gene TRBV7-3 combines with J gene TRBJ2-1, with 9 nucleotides matching TRBD1. The CDR3 runs to 18 residues. The V segment lost 5 bases and the J segment 7 bases; nucleotides outside the gene matches: 18. Per germline, CDR1 SGHTA and CDR2 FQGTGA. The CDR3 sequence: CASSPLGQGKTFGNEQFF. CDR3 DNA: TGTGCCAGCAGCCCCCTCGGACAGGGGAAAACATTCGGGAATGAGCAGTTCTTC. The full variable domain, completed using reference TRBV7-3 and TRBJ2-1, is GAGVSQTPSNKVTEKGKYVELRCDPISGHTALYWYRQSLGQGPEFLIYFQGTGAADDSGLPNDRFFAVRPEGSVSTLKIQRTERGDSAVYLCASSPLGQGKTFGNEQFFGPGTRLTVL.

The chain uses TRBV4-1 and TRBJ2-1, with 15 bases matching TRBD2. After removal of 0 bases from V and 2 bases from J, the junction contained 5 bases not matched to a gene. Germline V CDR1 and CDR2: MGHRA, YSYEKL. This CDR3 comprises 19 residues. CDR3 amino acids: CASSQDSGLAGGPYNEQFF. Here the CDR3 DNA reads TGCGCCAGCAGCCAAGACTCGGGACTAGCGGGGGGCCCCTACAATGAGCAGTTCTTC.

This rearrangement joins TRBV18 to TRBJ2-1; 11 nucleotides align to TRBD2. Germline V gives CDR1 KGHSH, CDR2 LQKENI. V shed 2 bases and J 7 bases; nucleotides not matched to a gene: 1. The CDR3 is 14 residues long. The CDR3 region is CASSPTSGSNEQFF. CDR3 coding DNA: TGTGCCAGCTCACCAACTAGCGGGAGTAATGAGCAGTTCTTC.